The T cell receptor beta chain under discussion was sequenced for a study of beta chain features in type 1 diabetes. As for the study in general: The study examined about 100 million sorted cells across all samples.

This CDR3 comprises 16 residues. Trimming cost V 1 base and J 0 bases; bases outside gene matches: 4. Germline CDR1 reads SGHVS; CDR2 reads FNYEAQ. This clone appeared a few times. What was sequenced were expressed TCRB transcripts, since all of the isolated RNA had been reverse transcribed. About 3.57 million reads per sample on average were obtained from naive, central memory and regulatory T cell samples. Some clones are missing from TCRdb's copy, which holds only in-frame ones; the method was immunoSEQ multiplex PCR. The sample has 300,000 to 400,000 clones, 11% seen once. The chain links TRBV7-6 to TRBJ2-7, with 9 bases identical to TRBD2. The sequence was collected from a woman aged 25 to 39 in good health. The source material was naive CD4+ T cells from blood. The CDR3 region has the DNA TGTGCCAGCAGCTTAGGCCTAGCGGGGTTCTCCTACGAGCAGTACTTC. Its protein product is CASSLGLAGFSYEQYF.